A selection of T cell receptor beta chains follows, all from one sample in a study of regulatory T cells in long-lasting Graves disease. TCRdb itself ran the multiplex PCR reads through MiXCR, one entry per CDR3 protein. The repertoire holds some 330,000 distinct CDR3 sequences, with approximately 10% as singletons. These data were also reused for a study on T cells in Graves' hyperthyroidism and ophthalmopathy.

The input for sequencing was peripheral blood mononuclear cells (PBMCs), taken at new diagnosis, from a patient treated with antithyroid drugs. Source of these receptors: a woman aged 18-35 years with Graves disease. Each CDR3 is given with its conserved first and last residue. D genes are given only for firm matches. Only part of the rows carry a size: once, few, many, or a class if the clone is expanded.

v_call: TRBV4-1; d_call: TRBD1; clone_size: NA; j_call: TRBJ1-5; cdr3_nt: TGCGCCAGCAGCCGGGGACAGGATGTCAATCAGCCCCAGCATTTT; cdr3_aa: CASSRGQDVNQPQHF
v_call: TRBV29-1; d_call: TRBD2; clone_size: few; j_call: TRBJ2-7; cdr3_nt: TGCAGCGTCGTAGCGGGACCTGGGGGCGAGCAGTACTTC; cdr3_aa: CSVVAGPGGEQYF
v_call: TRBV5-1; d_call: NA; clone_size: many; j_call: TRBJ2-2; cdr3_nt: TGCGCCAGCAGCTTGAGGGGTCCCGCGAACACCGGGGAGCTGTTTTTT; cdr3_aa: CASSLRGPANTGELFF
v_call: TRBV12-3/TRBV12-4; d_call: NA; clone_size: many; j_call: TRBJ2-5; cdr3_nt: TGTGCCAGCAGTTTAGCGATGAGGCAAGAGACCCAGTACTTC; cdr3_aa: CASSLAMRQETQYF
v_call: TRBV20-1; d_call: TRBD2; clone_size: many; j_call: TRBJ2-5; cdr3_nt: TGCAGTGCTCCCCCGGGGGGGGCTGGAGAGACCCAGTACTTC; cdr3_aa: CSAPPGGAGETQYF
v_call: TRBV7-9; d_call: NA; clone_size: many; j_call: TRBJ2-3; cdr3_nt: TGTGCCAGCAGCCCCCCGGTAGGACGGGAAGTCACAGATACGCAGTATTTT; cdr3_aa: CASSPPVGREVTDTQYF
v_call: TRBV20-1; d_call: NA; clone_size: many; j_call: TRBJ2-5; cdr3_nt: TGCAGTGTTTACAGGGAGTTCCACGGTGCCCAGTACTTC; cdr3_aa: CSVYREFHGAQYF
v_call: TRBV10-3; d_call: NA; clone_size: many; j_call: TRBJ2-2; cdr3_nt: TGTGCCATCAGTGATATGCTTGGGGGCCCCGGGGAGCTGTTTTTT; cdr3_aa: CAISDMLGGPGELFF
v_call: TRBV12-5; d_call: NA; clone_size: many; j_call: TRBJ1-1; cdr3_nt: TGTGCTAGTGGTTTATTCCCTGAAGCTTTCTTT; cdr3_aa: CASGLFPEAFF
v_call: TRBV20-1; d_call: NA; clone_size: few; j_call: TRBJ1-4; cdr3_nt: TGCAGTGCGCTAGGGGGAGCAACTAATGAAAAACTGTTTTTT; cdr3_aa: CSALGGATNEKLFF
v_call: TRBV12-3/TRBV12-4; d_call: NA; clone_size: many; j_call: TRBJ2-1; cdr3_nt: TGTGCCAGCACCCTGGGGGTGGAGCAGTTCTTC; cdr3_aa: CASTLGVEQFF
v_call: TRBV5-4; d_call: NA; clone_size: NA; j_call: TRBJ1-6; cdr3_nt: TGTGCCAGCAGCCGGGGCACACCCGGTGATTCACCCCTCCACTTT; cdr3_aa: CASSRGTPGDSPLHF
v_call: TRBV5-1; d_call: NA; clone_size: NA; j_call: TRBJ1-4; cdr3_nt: TGCGCCAGCAGCTTGGCCCGGACCGATAATGAAAAACTGTTTTTT; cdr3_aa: CASSLARTDNEKLFF
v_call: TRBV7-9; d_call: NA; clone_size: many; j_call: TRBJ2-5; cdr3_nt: TGTGCCAGCAGCATCAGCATTCACAGGGCTCAAGAGACCCAGTACTTC; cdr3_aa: CASSISIHRAQETQYF
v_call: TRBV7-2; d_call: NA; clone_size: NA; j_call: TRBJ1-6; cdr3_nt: TGTGCCAGCAGCGTCCTGGGACCCGCTTCGTCACCCCTCCACTTT; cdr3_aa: CASSVLGPASSPLHF
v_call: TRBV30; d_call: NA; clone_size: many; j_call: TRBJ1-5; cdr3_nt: TGTGCCTGGAGCGCCGTGGGAATCAATCAGCCCCAGCATTTT; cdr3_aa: CAWSAVGINQPQHF
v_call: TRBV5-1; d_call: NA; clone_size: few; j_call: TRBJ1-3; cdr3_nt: TGCGCCAGCAGCCTTGTGGGGACCGCGGGACGAAAGAATTTT; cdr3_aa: CASSLVGTAGRKNF
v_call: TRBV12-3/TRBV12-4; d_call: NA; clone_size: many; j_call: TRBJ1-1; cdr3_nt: TGTGCCAGCAGCTCTACTCGGAACACTGAAGCTTTCTTT; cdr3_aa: CASSSTRNTEAFF
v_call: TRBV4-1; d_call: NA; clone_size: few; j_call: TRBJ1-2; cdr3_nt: TGCGCCAGCAGCCAGGGTATTGACAGAAACTATGGCTACACCTTC; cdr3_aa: CASSQGIDRNYGYTF
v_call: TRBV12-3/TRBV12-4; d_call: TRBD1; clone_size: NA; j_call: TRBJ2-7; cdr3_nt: TGTGCCAGCAGTTGGCGGGACAGGGGGAAGTACTTC; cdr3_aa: CASSWRDRGKYF
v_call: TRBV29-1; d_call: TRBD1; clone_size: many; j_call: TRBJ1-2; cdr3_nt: TGCAGCGTTTTGCCGGGGACAGTCAACTATGGCTACACCTTC; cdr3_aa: CSVLPGTVNYGYTF
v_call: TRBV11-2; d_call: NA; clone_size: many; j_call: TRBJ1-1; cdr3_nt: TGTGCCAGCAGTAATTCAGGGAGGAGGACTGAAGCTTTCTTT; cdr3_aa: CASSNSGRRTEAFF
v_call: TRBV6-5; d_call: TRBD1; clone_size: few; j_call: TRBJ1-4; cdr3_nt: TGTGCCAGCAGTTACTCGGGCAGGGGGCGTTTTGAAAAACTGTTTTTT; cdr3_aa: CASSYSGRGRFEKLFF
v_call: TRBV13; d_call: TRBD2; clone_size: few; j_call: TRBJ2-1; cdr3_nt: TGTGCCAGCAGCGTGCCGACTAGCGATGAGCAGTTCTTC; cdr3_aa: CASSVPTSDEQFF
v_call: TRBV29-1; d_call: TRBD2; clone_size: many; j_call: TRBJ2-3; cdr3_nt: TGCAGCGTTGCCCGGACTAGCGGGAGGGCAGATACGCAGTATTTT; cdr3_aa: CSVARTSGRADTQYF
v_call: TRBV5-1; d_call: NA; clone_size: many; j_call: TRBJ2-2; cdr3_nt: TGCGCCAGCAGCTGGAGGAGGACCCCGAACACCGGGGAGCTGTTTTTT; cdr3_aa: CASSWRRTPNTGELFF
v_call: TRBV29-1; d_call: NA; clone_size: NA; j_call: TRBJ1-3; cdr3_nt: TGCAGCGTTCTGGAGGGTAACCGAAACACCATATATTTT; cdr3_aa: CSVLEGNRNTIYF
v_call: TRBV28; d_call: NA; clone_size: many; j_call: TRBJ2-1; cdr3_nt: TGTGCCAGCAGCCGACGACGGGGAGTCAATGAGCAGTTCTTC; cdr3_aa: CASSRRRGVNEQFF
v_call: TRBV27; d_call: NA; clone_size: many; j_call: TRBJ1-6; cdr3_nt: TGTGCCAGCAGTTTACTCCAGGGGAATACACCCCTCCACTTT; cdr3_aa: CASSLLQGNTPLHF
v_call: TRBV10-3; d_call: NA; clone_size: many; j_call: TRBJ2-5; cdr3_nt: TGTGCCATCAGTGATAACGGGATCCCCACCCAAGAGACCCAGTACTTC; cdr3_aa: CAISDNGIPTQETQYF
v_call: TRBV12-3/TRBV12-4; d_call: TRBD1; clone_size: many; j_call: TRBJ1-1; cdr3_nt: TGTGCCAGCAGTTTAGCCCCAGGGGGGAGGTACACTGAAGCTTTCTTT; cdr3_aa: CASSLAPGGRYTEAFF
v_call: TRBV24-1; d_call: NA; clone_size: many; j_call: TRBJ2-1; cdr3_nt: TGTGCCACCAGTGATTTGCGGGGCAGGGGGGATGAGCAGTTCTTC; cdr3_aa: CATSDLRGRGDEQFF
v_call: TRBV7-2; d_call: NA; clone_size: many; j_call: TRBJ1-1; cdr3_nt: TGTGCCAGCAGCTTAGTCTTCACTGAAGCTTTCTTT; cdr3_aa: CASSLVFTEAFF
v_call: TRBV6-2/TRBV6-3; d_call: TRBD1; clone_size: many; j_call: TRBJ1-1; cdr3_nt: TGTGCCAGCAGCGGGACAGGGGTCAATGAAGCTTTCTTT; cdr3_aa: CASSGTGVNEAFF
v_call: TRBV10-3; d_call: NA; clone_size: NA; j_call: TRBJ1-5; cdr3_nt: TGTGCCATCAGCTCAGAACCCAATCAGCCCCAGCATTTT; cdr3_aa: CAISSEPNQPQHF
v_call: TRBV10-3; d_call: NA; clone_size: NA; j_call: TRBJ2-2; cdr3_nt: TGTGCCATCAGTGAGTCAGTAAGGGCCACCGGGGAGCTGTTTTTT; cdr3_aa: CAISESVRATGELFF
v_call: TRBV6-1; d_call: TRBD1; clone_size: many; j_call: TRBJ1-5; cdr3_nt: TGTGCCAGCAGTGGACAGGGAGGGAGTCAGCCCCAGCATTTT; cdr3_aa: CASSGQGGSQPQHF
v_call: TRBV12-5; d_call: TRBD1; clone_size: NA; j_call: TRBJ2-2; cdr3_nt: TGTGCTAGTGGTTCCACACAGGGGGCTGACACCGGGGAGCTGTTTTTT; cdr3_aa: CASGSTQGADTGELFF
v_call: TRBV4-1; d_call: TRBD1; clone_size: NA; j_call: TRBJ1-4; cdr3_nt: TGCGCCAGCAGCCAGCCATCGACAGGGAACCGGGAAAAACTGTTTTTT; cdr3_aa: CASSQPSTGNREKLFF
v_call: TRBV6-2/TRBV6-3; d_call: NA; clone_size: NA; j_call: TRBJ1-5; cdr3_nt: TGTGCCAGCGGCGCGGGGGGGAGTGAGCAGCCCCAGCATTTT; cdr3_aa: CASGAGGSEQPQHF
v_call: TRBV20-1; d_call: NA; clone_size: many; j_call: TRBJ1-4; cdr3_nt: TGCAGTGCCCTCCGAATGTCTAATGAAAAACTGTTTTTT; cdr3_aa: CSALRMSNEKLFF
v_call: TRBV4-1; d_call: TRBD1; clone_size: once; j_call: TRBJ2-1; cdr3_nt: TGCGCCAGCAGCCCTACAGGGGCCGGCGTTGCTGAGCAGTTCTTC; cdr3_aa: CASSPTGAGVAEQFF
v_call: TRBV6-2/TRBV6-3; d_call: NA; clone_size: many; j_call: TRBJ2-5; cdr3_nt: TGTGCCAGCAGTTACTCGACGCTCGGGGGCGTAGGCCGGCGAGAGACCCAGTACTTC; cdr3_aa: CASSYSTLGGVGRRETQYF
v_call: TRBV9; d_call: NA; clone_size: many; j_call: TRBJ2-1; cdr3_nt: TGTGCCAGCAGCGTAAGTGGGGGGATTAGCTCCTACAATGAGCAGTTCTTC; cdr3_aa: CASSVSGGISSYNEQFF
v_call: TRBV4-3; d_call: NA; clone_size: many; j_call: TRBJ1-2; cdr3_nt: TGCGCCAGCAGCCAGTCTGGGAGGGGAAGTGGCTACACCTTC; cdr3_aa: CASSQSGRGSGYTF
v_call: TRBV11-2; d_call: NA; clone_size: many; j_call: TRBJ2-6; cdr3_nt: TGTGCCAGCAGCTCGATCTCTGGGGCCAACGTCCTGACTTTC; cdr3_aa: CASSSISGANVLTF
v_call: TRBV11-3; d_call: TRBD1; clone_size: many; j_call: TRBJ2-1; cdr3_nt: TGTGCCAGCAGCTTAGGGGACAGGAGAGGGCAGTTCTTC; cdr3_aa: CASSLGDRRGQFF
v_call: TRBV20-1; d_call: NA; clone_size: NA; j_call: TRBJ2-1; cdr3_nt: TGCAGTGCCTCCCGAGTTTTTGAGCAGTTCTTC; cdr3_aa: CSASRVFEQFF